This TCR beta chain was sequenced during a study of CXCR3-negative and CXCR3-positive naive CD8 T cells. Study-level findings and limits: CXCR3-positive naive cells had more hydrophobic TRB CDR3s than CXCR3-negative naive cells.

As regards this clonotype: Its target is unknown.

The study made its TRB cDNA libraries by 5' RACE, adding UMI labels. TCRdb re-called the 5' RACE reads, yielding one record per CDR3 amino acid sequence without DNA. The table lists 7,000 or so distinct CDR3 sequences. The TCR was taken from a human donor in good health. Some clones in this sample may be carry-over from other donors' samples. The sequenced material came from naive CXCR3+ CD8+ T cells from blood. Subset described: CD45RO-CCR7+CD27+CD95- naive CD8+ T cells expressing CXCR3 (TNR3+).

The CDR3 reads CSVSTGGPNYGYTF. The chain has TRBV29-1 and TRBJ1-2; without DNA, the TCRdb call of TRBD1 cannot be checked. This CDR3 has 14 amino acids. Germline-derived CDR1 and CDR2 are SQVTM and ANQGSEA.